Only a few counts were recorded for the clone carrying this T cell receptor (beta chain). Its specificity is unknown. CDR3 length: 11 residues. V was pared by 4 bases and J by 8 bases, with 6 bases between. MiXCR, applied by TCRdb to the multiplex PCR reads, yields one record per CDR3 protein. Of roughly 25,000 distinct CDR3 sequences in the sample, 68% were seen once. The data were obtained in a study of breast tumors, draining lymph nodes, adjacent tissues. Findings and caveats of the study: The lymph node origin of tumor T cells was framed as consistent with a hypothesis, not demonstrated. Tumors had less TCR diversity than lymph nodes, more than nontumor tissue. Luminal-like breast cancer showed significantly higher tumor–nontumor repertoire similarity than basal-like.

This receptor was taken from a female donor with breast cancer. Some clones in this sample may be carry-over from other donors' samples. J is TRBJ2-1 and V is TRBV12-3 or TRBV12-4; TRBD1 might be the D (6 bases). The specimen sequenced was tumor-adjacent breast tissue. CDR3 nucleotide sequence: TGTGCCAGCAGTTACAGGGATGAGCAGTTCTTC. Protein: CASSYRDEQFF.